This T cell receptor beta chain derives from a study of blood T cell repertoires in COVID-19 (dated by TCRdb to 2020 to 2022). Regarding the study in general: Collaborator samples came from the United States, Italy and Spain and covered acute and convalescent phases of COVID-19. The material from the prospective study consisted of cDNA or gDNA derived from T cells, B-cell-depleted T cells, or PBMCs. The dataset comprised deeply sampled blood TCRbeta repertoires from subjects exposed to, actively infected with, or recovered from COVID-19. The repertoires were released in a freely available public database intended as a resource for research on the immune response to SARS-CoV-2. The samples were drawn from two sources: the first 160 participants of the ongoing ImmuneRACE study, and 1,000 to 1,500 subjects contributed by 6 global collaborators. Sample metadata almost always included a de-identified subject ID, COVID-19 status, age in years and sex. Where available, HLA class I and class II types were taken from metadata supplied by the sample provider and were not determined by assay-based typing.

The CDR3 starts with the cysteine, ends with the phenylalanine, and has 17 residues. Only CDR3 DNA is held: 51 bases, read in frame from base 1. V and J are truncated by 1 base and 1 base respectively, leaving an intervening sequence of 15 bases. The germline V gene gives CDR1 as SGHDT and CDR2 as YYEEEE. TCRbeta CDR3 regions were amplified from genomic DNA by means of the immunoSEQ Assay, a bias-controlled multiplex PCR. Per the authors' processing: The number of nucleated cells in each sample was estimated from the amplification of reference gene primers within the assay. To quantify the absolute abundance of each unique TCRbeta CDR3 rearrangement, sequence reads were collapsed and filtered. For each sample, productive Simpson clonality was calculated by taking the square root of Simpson's diversity index across productive rearrangements. TCRdb provides this immuneACCESS table in a form limited to in-frame rearrangements. Some clones are lacking; in checked studies, under half of them reflect an unresolved V gene, and why the rest are absent is not known. The DNA was the basis for D and trimming; V, J and clone size are from that table. This sample is represented by around 260,000 clones; roughly 85% of them were singletons. The ten largest clones represent 13% of the sample.

A note on this clone: Its target antigen remains unknown. No qualities accompany the bases; no much larger clone lies one base away. At the DNA level, this CDR3 is encoded by other sequences in the same sample as well.

Collaborating institutions collected whole blood in K2EDTA tubes following their own protocols. Collaborator samples were shipped for TCRbeta analysis as frozen whole blood, isolated PBMCs, or DNA extracted from either sample type. General findings and caveats noted by the study authors: The quantity of clinical and demographic metadata differed by source and by participant and was supplied without curation.

The sequencing input was peripheral blood. The rearranged chain carries TRBV5-6 and TRBJ1-5; a tentative D call is TRBD1 (6 bases match). This TCR came from a human donor in a cohort sampled during active COVID-19. The nucleotide sequence reads as follows: TGTGCCAGCAGCTTGCTAGGGGGACTAGGCAGCAATCAGCCCCAGCATTTT. The encoded protein is CASSLLGGLGSNQPQHF.